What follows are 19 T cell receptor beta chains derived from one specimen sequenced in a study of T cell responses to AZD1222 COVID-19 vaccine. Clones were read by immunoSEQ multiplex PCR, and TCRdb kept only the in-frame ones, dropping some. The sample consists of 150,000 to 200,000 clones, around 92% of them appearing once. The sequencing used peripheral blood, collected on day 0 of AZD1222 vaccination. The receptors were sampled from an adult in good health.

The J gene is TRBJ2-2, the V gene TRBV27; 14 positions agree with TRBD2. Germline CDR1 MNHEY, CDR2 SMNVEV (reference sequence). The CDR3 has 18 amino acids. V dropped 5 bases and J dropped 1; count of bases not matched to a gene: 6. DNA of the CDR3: TGTGCCAGCAGTCTAGGACTAGCGGGGGGCCTGAACACCGGGGAGCTGTTTTTT. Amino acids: CASSLGLAGGLNTGELFF.

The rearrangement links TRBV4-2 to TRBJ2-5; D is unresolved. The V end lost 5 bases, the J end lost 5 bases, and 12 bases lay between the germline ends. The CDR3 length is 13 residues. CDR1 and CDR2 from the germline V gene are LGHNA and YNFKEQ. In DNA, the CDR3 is TGTGCCAGCAGCTCTATGCCCGGGGAGACCCAGTACTTC. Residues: CASSSMPGETQYF.

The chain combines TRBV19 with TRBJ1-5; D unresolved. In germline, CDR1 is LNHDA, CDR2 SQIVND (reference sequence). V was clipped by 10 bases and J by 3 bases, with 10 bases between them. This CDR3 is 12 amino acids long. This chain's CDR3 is CATSTPNQPQHF. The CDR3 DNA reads TGTGCCACCTCGACACCCAATCAGCCCCAGCATTTT.

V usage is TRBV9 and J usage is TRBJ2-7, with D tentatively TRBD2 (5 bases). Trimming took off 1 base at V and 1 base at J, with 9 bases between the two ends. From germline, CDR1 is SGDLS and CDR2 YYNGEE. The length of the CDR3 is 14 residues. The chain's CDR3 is CASSVLGDSYEQYF. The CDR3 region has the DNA TGTGCCAGCAGCGTACTCGGGGATTCCTACGAGCAGTACTTC.

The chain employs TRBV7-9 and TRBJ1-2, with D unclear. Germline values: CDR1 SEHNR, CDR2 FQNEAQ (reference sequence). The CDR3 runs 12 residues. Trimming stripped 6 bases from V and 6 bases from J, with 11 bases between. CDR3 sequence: CASSRDGNGYTF. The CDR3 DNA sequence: TGTGCCAGCAGTCGCGACGGTAATGGCTACACCTTC.

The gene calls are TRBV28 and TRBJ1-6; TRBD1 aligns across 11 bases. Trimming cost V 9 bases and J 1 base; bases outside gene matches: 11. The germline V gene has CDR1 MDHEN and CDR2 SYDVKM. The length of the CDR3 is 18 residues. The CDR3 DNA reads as TGTGCCAGTACGAGGGGACAGGGGGTAGGGTCCTATAATTCACCCCTCCACTTT. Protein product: CASTRGQGVGSYNSPLHF.

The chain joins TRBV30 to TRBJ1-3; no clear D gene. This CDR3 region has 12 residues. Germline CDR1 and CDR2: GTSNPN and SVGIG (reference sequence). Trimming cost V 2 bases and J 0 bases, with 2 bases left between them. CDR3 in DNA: TGTGCCTGGAGTAGCTCTGGAAACACCATATATTTT. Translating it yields CAWSSSGNTIYF.

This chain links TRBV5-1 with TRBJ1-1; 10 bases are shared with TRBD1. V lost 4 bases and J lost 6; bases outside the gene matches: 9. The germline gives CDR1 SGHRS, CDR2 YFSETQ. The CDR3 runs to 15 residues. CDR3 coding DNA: TGCGCCAGCAGCACCCGACAGGGGGCGAGGGCTGAAGCTTTCTTT. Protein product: CASSTRQGARAEAFF.

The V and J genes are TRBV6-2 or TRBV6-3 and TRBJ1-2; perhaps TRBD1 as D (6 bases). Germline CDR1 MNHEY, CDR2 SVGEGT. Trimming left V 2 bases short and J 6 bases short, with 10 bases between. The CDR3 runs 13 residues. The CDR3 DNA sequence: TGTGCCAGCAGTTACCGGGACACGGATGGCTACACCTTC. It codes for CASSYRDTDGYTF.

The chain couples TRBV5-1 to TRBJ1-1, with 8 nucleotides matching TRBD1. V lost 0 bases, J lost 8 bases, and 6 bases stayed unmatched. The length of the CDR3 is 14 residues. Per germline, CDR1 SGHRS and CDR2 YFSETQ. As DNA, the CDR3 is TGCGCCAGCAGCTTGGCCCTATGGACAGGGGAAGCTTTCTTT. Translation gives CASSLALWTGEAFF. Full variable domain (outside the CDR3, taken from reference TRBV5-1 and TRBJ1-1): KAGVTQTPRYLIKTRGQQVTLSCSPISGHRSVSWYQQTPGQGLQFLFEYFSETQRNKGNFPGRFSGRQFSNSRSEMNVSTLELGDSALYLCASSLALWTGEAFFGQGTRLTVV.

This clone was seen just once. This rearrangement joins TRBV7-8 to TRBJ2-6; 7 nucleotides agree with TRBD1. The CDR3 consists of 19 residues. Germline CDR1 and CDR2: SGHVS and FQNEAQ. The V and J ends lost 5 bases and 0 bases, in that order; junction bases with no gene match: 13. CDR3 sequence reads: CASSHPGTETLSGANVLTF. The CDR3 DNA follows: TGTGCCAGCAGCCACCCCGGGACAGAAACTCTCTCTGGGGCCAACGTCCTGACTTTC.

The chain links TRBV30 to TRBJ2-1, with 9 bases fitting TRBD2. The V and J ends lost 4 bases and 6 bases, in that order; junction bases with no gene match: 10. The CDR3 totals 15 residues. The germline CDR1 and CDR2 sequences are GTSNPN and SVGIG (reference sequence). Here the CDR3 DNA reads TGTGCCTGGAATTTGGCGGGGGGGCTCCTCAATGAGCAGTTCTTC. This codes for CAWNLAGGLLNEQFF.

CDR3 protein: CASSIHGRLSNYGYTF. The CDR3 DNA reads TGTGCCAGTAGTATTCACGGGAGACTCTCTAACTATGGCTACACCTTC. V and J are TRBV19 and TRBJ1-2; no clear D. Germline loops: CDR1 LNHDA, CDR2 SQIVND (reference sequence). Trimming took off 3 bases at V and 0 bases at J, with 14 bases between the two ends. The CDR3 totals 16 residues.

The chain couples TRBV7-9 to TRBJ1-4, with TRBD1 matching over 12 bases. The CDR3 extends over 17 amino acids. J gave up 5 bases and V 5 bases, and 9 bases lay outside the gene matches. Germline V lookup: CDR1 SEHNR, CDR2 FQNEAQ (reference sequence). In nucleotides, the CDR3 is TGTGCCAGCAGCGAACGGGACAGGGGGCCCTTAAATGAAAAACTGTTTTTT. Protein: CASSERDRGPLNEKLFF.

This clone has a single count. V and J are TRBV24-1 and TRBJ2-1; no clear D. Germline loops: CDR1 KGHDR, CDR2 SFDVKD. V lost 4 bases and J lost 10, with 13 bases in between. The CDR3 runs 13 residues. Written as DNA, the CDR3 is TGTGCCACCAGTGACCCCAACGCGGCAGAGCAGTTCTTC. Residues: CATSDPNAAEQFF.

The chain's CDR3 is CASSLLGSRGEAFF. The DNA for the CDR3 is TGTGCCAGCAGTTTATTGGGGTCCCGCGGTGAAGCTTTCTTT. The rearrangement uses TRBV27 and TRBJ1-1; D is unresolved. Germline values: CDR1 MNHEY, CDR2 SMNVEV (reference sequence). The CDR3 runs 14 residues. Between the trimmed V and J ends, which lost 1 base and 7 bases, there was a span of 13 bases.

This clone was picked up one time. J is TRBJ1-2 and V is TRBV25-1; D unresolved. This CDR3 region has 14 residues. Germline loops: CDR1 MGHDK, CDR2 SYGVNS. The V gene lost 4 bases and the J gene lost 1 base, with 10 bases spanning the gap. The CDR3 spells CASSGHGLNYGYTF. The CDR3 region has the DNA TGTGCCAGCAGTGGACACGGGCTTAACTATGGCTACACCTTC.

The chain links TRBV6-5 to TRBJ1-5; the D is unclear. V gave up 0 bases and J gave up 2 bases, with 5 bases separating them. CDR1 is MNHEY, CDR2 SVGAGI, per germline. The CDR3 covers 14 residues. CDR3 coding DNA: TGTGCCAGCAGTTACTCCGGTCGCAATCAGCCCCAGCATTTT. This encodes CASSYSGRNQPQHF.

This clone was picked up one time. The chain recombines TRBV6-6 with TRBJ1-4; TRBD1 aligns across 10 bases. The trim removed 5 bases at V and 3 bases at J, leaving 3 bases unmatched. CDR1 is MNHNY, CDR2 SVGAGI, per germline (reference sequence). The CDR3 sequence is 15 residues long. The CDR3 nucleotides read TGTGCCAGCAGTGACAGGGGGCAAGCTAATGAAAAACTGTTTTTT. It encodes CASSDRGQANEKLFF.